This passage covers 3 T cell receptor beta chains from one sample sequenced in a study of shared clonotypes between healthy human individuals (dated by TCRdb to the early 2020s). CD8 naive samples were CD45RO-negative cells positively selected for CCR7, giving a CD45RA+CCR7+ population that excluded TemRA cells. The library was built by means of the immunoSEQ multiplex PCR assay. The clones in this table, taken by TCRdb from immuneACCESS, are in-frame only. Not every clone is retained; where verified, under half of the shortfall comes from an unresolved V gene, and the cause of the rest is unknown. This sample is represented by under 700,000 clones; 85% to 95% of them were singletons. The ten largest account for approximately 0.11% of the sample. Material for sequencing was naive CD8+ T cells sorted from blood. The cell subset or site label, as the study defines it: CD45RA+CCR7+. The receptors here all came from a woman younger than 45 in good health.

CDR3 nucleotides: TGTGCCAGCAGCCAATCGGACAGGGACGAGCAGTACTTC. It is translated as CASSQSDRDEQYF. This chain uses TRBV13 with TRBJ2-7, with 8 bases identical to TRBD1. Germline CDR1 reads PRHDT; CDR2 reads FYEKMQ (reference sequence). V lost 5 bases to trimming and J lost 5 bases; unmatched junction nucleotides: 5. This CDR3 spans 13 amino acids.

V is TRBV29-1 and J is TRBJ2-7; D not resolved. Germline V gene sequence: CDR1 SQVTM, CDR2 ANQGSEA. V lost 5 bases, J lost 4 bases, and 12 bases lay in between. The CDR3 runs 12 residues. Written as DNA, the CDR3 is TGCAGCGTTTACCTGGACGGTTACGAGCAGTACTTC. Its protein product is CSVYLDGYEQYF.

The chain joins TRBV28 to TRBJ2-2; TRBD1 or TRBD2 may be the D gene (5 bases each). CDR1 is MDHEN and CDR2 is SYDVKM in the germline V gene. The CDR3 spans 14 residues. Deletions cut 7 bases from V and 3 bases from J, with 12 bases between. The CDR3 bases are TGTGCCAGCACGGATAGGGGACACACCGGGGAGCTGTTTTTT. The encoded protein is CASTDRGHTGELFF. The whole variable domain, remainder taken from reference TRBV28 and TRBJ2-2, is DVKVTQSSRYLVKRTGEKVFLECVQDMDHENMFWYRQDPGLGLRLIYFSYDVKMKEKGDIPEGYSVSREKKERFSLILESASTNQTSMYLCASTDRGHTGELFFGEGSRLTVL.